One sample yielded the 31 T cell receptor beta chains listed below, sequenced in a study of identical twins. MiXCR was run by TCRdb on the 5' RACE reads, yielding one entry per CDR3 protein. Of around 550,000 distinct CDR3 sequences detected, 13% to 15% appear once; the ten largest clones hold about 0.4%. These data were also reused for a study on yellow fever vaccine responses in identical twins.

Sample: CD4+ T cells sorted from blood. These receptor sequences come from a woman aged 18 to 35 in good health.

The chain combines TRBV10-3 with TRBJ2-3; TRBD2 agrees at 8 bases. The ends lost 8 bases at V and 0 bases at J; junction bases unmatched: 7. Germline CDR1 and CDR2: ENHRY and SYGVKD. The CDR3 spans 15 residues. The DNA of the CDR3 is TGTGCCATCCTGAGCGGGGGTACTAGCACAGATACGCAGTATTTT. Its translation is CAILSGGTSTDTQYF.

This clonotype came up a few times. The V gene is TRBV10-3, the J gene TRBJ2-5, with D possibly matching TRBD2 (6 bases). The CDR3 extends over 13 amino acids. Germline V gene sequence: CDR1 ENHRY, CDR2 SYGVKD. V was pared by 9 bases and J by 3 bases, with 14 bases between. The CDR3 is CAIARGLKETQYF. The CDR3 DNA sequence: TGTGCCATAGCCCGCGGACTAAAAGAGACCCAGTACTTC.

This clonotype appeared many times. CDR3 in DNA: TGTGCCAGCCGGGGAGGGAACACTGAAGCTTTCTTT. Encoded protein: CASRGGNTEAFF. This rearrangement joins TRBV12-3 or TRBV12-4 to TRBJ1-1; D remains unclear. The CDR3 runs to 12 residues. V was cut by 8 bases and J by 1 base, with 8 bases left in between.

The rearrangement joins TRBV27 to TRBJ2-3, with TRBD1 matching 7 bases. V lost 6 bases to trimming and J lost 1 base; unmatched junction nucleotides: 7. CDR1 and CDR2 from the germline V gene are MNHEY and SMNVEV (reference sequence). This CDR3 is built from 15 residues. The chain's CDR3 is CASRPRTGRTDTQYF. CDR3 nucleotides: TGTGCCAGCAGGCCCCGGACAGGTCGCACAGATACGCAGTATTTT.

The rearrangement links TRBV12-3 or TRBV12-4 to TRBJ2-4, with 7 bases that match TRBD1. This CDR3 comprises 17 residues. Trimming at V came to 5 bases and at J to 3 bases, leaving 13 bases not matched to a gene. CDR3 sequence: CASSPRRHRQGKNIQYF. In DNA form, the CDR3 reads TGTGCCAGCAGTCCTCGCCGCCACCGACAGGGCAAAAACATTCAGTACTTC.

This clonotype has more than one count but fewer than ten. The chain combines TRBV5-1 with TRBJ2-2; TRBD1 matches at 8 bases. CDR1 is SGHRS, CDR2 YFSETQ, per germline. The CDR3 runs 15 residues. V shed 9 bases, J shed 2 bases, and the junction held 9 bases outside the gene matches. DNA of the CDR3: TGCGCCACCCAGCGGACAGGGATAAACACCGGGGAGCTGTTTTTT. This gives the protein CATQRTGINTGELFF.

The genes are TRBV2 and TRBJ2-1; 9 bases fit TRBD1. The CDR3 extends over 13 amino acids. The germline V gene encodes CDR1 SNHLY and CDR2 FYNNEI. V was clipped by 5 bases and J by 7 bases; unmatched bases: 3. The CDR3 nucleotides are TGTGCCAGCAGTACCGGGACAGGGAATGAGCAGTTCTTC. This codes for CASSTGTGNEQFF.

There are a few counts of this clonotype. The chain employs TRBV25-1 and TRBJ1-3; D gene unclear. CDR1 is MGHDK, CDR2 SYGVNS, per germline. Trimming cost V 3 bases and J 0 bases, with 9 bases left between them. The CDR3 runs 15 residues. The CDR3 sequence is CASSENPHSGNTIYF. CDR3 in DNA: TGTGCCAGCAGTGAGAATCCTCACTCTGGAAACACCATATATTTT.

This clonotype came up many times. The CDR3 DNA reads TGTGCCAGCAGCCGTCGGACAGGGGGCCTAAGCACAGATACGCAGTATTTT. It encodes CASSRRTGGLSTDTQYF. The gene calls are TRBV3-1 and TRBJ2-3; 11 nucleotides match TRBD1. CDR1 and CDR2 from the germline V gene are LGHDT and YNNKEL (reference sequence). The length of the CDR3 is 17 residues. Germline trimming cut 4 bases from V and 0 bases from J; bases unmatched to any gene: 6.

In its sample, this clonotype was seen a few times. The chain is built from TRBV7-2 and TRBJ2-2, with 7 bases lining up with TRBD1. CDR3 length equals 14 residues. Per germline, CDR1 SGHTA and CDR2 FQGNSA. The junction had 6 bases not matched to a gene; V was cut back by 3 bases and J by 8 bases. CDR3 protein: CASSLGQLQGELFF. In DNA, the CDR3 is TGTGCCAGCAGCTTGGGACAGCTTCAGGGGGAGCTGTTTTTT.

Only a few counts were recorded for this clonotype. V is TRBV24-1 and J is TRBJ2-2; 13 bases map to TRBD2. V was pared by 3 bases and J by 0 bases, with 6 bases of the junction left unmatched. The germline V gene has CDR1 KGHDR and CDR2 SFDVKD. There are 19 residues in the CDR3. CDR3 DNA: TGTGCCACCAGTGATCATGGGACTAGCGGGAATCCGAACACCGGGGAGCTGTTTTTT. It yields the protein CATSDHGTSGNPNTGELFF.

The chain employs TRBV5-1 and TRBJ2-7, with 9 nucleotides matching TRBD1. This CDR3 region has 14 residues. From germline, CDR1 is SGHRS and CDR2 YFSETQ. Trimming removed 0 bases from V and 12 bases from J; junction bases left unmatched: 10. The CDR3 nucleotides are TGCGCCAGCAGCTTGGGAGCCGGGACAGGGCCAAGGTACTTC. This codes for CASSLGAGTGPRYF. The entire variable domain, with the rest obtained from reference TRBV5-1 and TRBJ2-7, is as follows: KAGVTQTPRYLIKTRGQQVTLSCSPISGHRSVSWYQQTPGQGLQFLFEYFSETQRNKGNFPGRFSGRQFSNSRSEMNVSTLELGDSALYLCASSLGAGTGPRYFGPGTRLTVT.

J is TRBJ2-5 and V is TRBV6-5; D could derive from TRBD1 or TRBD2 (6 bases each). This CDR3 has 15 residues. The germline V and J ends were trimmed by 2 bases and 4 bases, with 14 bases remaining between them. CDR1 is MNHEY, CDR2 SVGAGI, per germline. CDR3 protein: CASSYRGLAPETQYF. CDR3 in DNA: TGTGCCAGCAGTTACCGGGGGCTAGCCCCAGAGACCCAGTACTTC.

CDR3 nucleotide sequence: TGTGCCAGCAGCTCGAATCGACAGACCCCTAGCTATGGCTACACCTTC. Translating it yields CASSSNRQTPSYGYTF. The chain joins TRBV5-5 to TRBJ1-2, with D possibly being TRBD1 (5 bases). The CDR3 spans 16 residues. Germline loops: CDR1 SGHKS, CDR2 YYEKEE (reference sequence). The ends were cut back, 3 bases at V and 4 bases at J, with 19 bases in the middle.

The chain combines TRBV5-1 with TRBJ2-2; 9 positions match TRBD2. V shed 3 bases and J 4 bases; nucleotides not matched to a gene: 7. CDR1 and CDR2 from the germline V gene are SGHRS and YFSETQ. The CDR3 contains 16 residues. The CDR3 loop is CASSSPAGGGTGELFF. CDR3 DNA sequence: TGCGCCAGCAGCTCCCCGGCGGGAGGGGGCACCGGGGAGCTGTTTTTT.

This clonotype appeared a few times. The V call is TRBV5-1, the J call TRBJ1-2, with 7 positions matching TRBD1. The CDR3 runs to 16 residues. Germline CDR1 and CDR2: SGHRS and YFSETQ. Trimming cost V 4 bases and J 2 bases; bases outside gene matches: 11. For the CDR3, the DNA is TGCGCCAGCAGCGATACCGGGACAGATATGAACTATGGCTACACCTTC. Its translation: CASSDTGTDMNYGYTF.

V usage is TRBV6-5 and J usage is TRBJ2-3, with D uncertain. This CDR3 has 15 residues. V was pared by 2 bases and J by 0 bases, with 9 bases between. Germline CDR1 MNHEY, CDR2 SVGAGI. CDR3 region: CASSYDGSSTDTQYF. CDR3 nucleotide sequence: TGTGCCAGCAGTTACGACGGGTCAAGCACAGATACGCAGTATTTT.

The chain combines TRBV7-7 with TRBJ2-5, with D possibly matching TRBD2 (6 bases). CDR1 and CDR2 from the germline V gene are SSHAT and FNYEAQ (reference sequence). The CDR3 is 14 amino acids. V lost 5 bases and J lost 5, with 15 bases in between. DNA of the CDR3: TGTGCCAGCAGCGTAACCGGGACTCGGGAGACCCAGTACTTC. Amino acids: CASSVTGTRETQYF.

The gene calls are TRBV24-1 and TRBJ1-1; D might be TRBD1 (5 bases). CDR3 length: 13 residues. Germline CDR1 reads KGHDR; CDR2 reads SFDVKD. V dropped 7 bases and J dropped 4 bases, with 12 bases sitting between them. The CDR3 spells CATRARGTTEAFF. The CDR3 DNA reads as TGTGCCACCAGGGCTCGGGGGACCACTGAAGCTTTCTTT.

This clonotype was observed a few times. The V and J genes are TRBV20-1 and TRBJ2-1; D gene ambiguous. Looked up from germline, CDR1 is DFQATT and CDR2 is SNEGSKA (reference sequence). V was shortened by 6 bases and J by 7 bases, with 16 bases between the two germline ends. The CDR3 has 13 amino acids. The CDR3 loop reads CSARTSYFNEQFF. The CDR3 coding sequence is TGCAGTGCCCGCACCTCGTATTTTAATGAGCAGTTCTTC.

In this sample, this clonotype turned up a few times. The chain joins TRBV5-1 to TRBJ2-1, with 7 positions matching TRBD2. Per germline, CDR1 SGHRS and CDR2 YFSETQ. CDR3 length: 16 residues. J was trimmed by 2 bases and V by 0 bases; bases with no gene match: 5. The CDR3 sequence: CASSLEQRGAYNEQFF. In DNA, the CDR3 is TGCGCCAGCAGCTTGGAACAGCGGGGCGCCTACAATGAGCAGTTCTTC.

The CDR3 protein is CATSRGGLGGTGSTGELFF. The CDR3 nucleotides are TGTGCCACCAGCAGAGGAGGTCTCGGGGGGACGGGTTCCACCGGGGAGCTGTTTTTT. This chain joins TRBV15 and TRBJ2-2; 7 bases agree with TRBD2. V lost 1 base, J lost 4 bases, and 15 bases stayed unmatched. Germline CDR1 reads LNHNV; CDR2 reads YYDKDF (reference sequence). This CDR3 comprises 19 residues.

This clonotype was detected only a few times. The rearrangement uses TRBV5-5 and TRBJ2-5, with 10 nucleotides matching TRBD2. Trimming removed 4 bases from V and 3 bases from J; junction bases left unmatched: 9. Germline CDR1 reads SGHKS; CDR2 reads YYEKEE (reference sequence). The CDR3 loop spans 16 amino acids. The CDR3: CASSIVGTSVKETQYF. CDR3 bases: TGTGCCAGCAGCATCGTTGGGACTAGCGTGAAAGAGACCCAGTACTTC. Combining the CDR3 with reference TRBV5-5 and TRBJ2-5 gives the whole variable domain DAGVTQSPTHLIKTRGQQVTLRCSPISGHKSVSWYQQVLGQGPQFIFQYYEKEERGRGNFPDRFSARQFPNYSSELNVNALLLGDSALYLCASSIVGTSVKETQYFGPGTRLLVL.

In its sample, this clonotype was seen a few times. CDR3 in DNA: TGCAGTGCCGCCACGGCGGGGGGTAATGAGCAGTTCTTC. Translating it yields CSAATAGGNEQFF. The chain links TRBV20-1 to TRBJ2-1, with 8 positions matching TRBD2. CDR1 is DFQATT, CDR2 SNEGSKA, per germline (reference sequence). This CDR3 is built from 13 residues. V dropped 6 bases and J dropped 7; count of bases not matched to a gene: 8.

This clonotype was found a few times. The chain combines TRBV29-1 with TRBJ1-1; a possible D gene is TRBD1 (6 bases). This CDR3 spans 13 amino acids. The ends were cut back, 6 bases at V and 0 bases at J, with 11 bases in the middle. Germline CDR1 SQVTM, CDR2 ANQGSEA. CDR3 sequence reads: CSVGRGMNTEAFF. The CDR3 DNA reads as TGCAGCGTGGGGAGGGGGATGAACACTGAAGCTTTCTTT.

The V and J genes are TRBV9 and TRBJ2-3; 7 nucleotides agree with TRBD2. The CDR3 runs 16 residues. Per germline, CDR1 SGDLS and CDR2 YYNGEE. J was trimmed by 0 bases and V by 0 bases; bases with no gene match: 4. The CDR3 protein is CASSVVSGTSTDTQYF. DNA for the CDR3: TGTGCCAGCAGCGTAGTCAGCGGGACGAGCACAGATACGCAGTATTTT.

In its sample, this clonotype was seen many times. CDR3 coding DNA: TGTGCCACCAGCAGAGGACGGTACACTGAAGCTTTCTTT. As protein: CATSRGRYTEAFF. The V call is TRBV15, the J call TRBJ1-1; D remains ambiguous. The CDR3 contains 13 residues. V was trimmed by 1 base and J by 3 bases, leaving 6 bases between them. Germline V gives CDR1 LNHNV, CDR2 YYDKDF (reference sequence).

The chain couples TRBV10-3 to TRBJ1-1, with a weak D call TRBD1 (5 bases). This CDR3 comprises 15 residues. Trimming shortened V by 4 bases and J by 4 bases, and 16 bases separated the two germline ends. The germline V gene has CDR1 ENHRY and CDR2 SYGVKD. CDR3 nucleotides: TGTGCCATCAGTGCCACGGGGGGGGTAGGCACTGAAGCTTTCTTT. Amino acid sequence: CAISATGGVGTEAFF.

The chain recombines TRBV9 with TRBJ2-7; the D is unclear. V lost 3 bases, J lost 6 bases, and 13 bases lay in between. This CDR3 is 13 amino acids long. The V gene's germline CDR1 is SGDLS and CDR2 YYNGEE. The CDR3 is CASSGTVRSEQYF. DNA of the CDR3: TGTGCCAGCAGCGGGACGGTTCGATCCGAGCAGTACTTC.

This clonotype has a count of ten or more. J is TRBJ2-7 and V is TRBV5-1; TRBD1 or TRBD2 may be the D gene (5 bases each). Per germline, CDR1 SGHRS and CDR2 YFSETQ. V lost 1 base and J 5 bases, leaving 22 bases between the germline ends. CDR3 size: 17 residues. The CDR3 loop is CASSLWGPVRVEDEQYF. DNA for the CDR3: TGCGCCAGCAGCTTGTGGGGACCCGTGAGGGTGGAGGACGAGCAGTACTTC.

This clonotype came up many times. The chain links TRBV12-3 or TRBV12-4 to TRBJ2-5; TRBD2 matches 11 bases. The V and J ends lost 6 bases and 4 bases, in that order; junction bases with no gene match: 1. The CDR3 is 13 amino acids. CDR3 sequence (DNA): TGTGCCAGCAGGCTAGCGGGGGGAGAGACCCAGTACTTC. It specifies CASRLAGGETQYF.